The following is a T cell receptor beta chain sequence with its context. The data were produced by immunoSEQ multiplex PCR, yet TCRdb's version contains in-frame clones alone and is incomplete. The sample consists of millions of clones, roughly 95% of them appearing once. The data stem from a study of shared clonotypes between healthy human individuals. The germline V gene encodes CDR1 LGHNA and CDR2 YSLEER. Trimming removed 4 bases from V and 1 base from J; junction bases left unmatched: 7. This CDR3 contains 17 residues. CD8 cells regarded as naive lacked CD45RO, were positively chosen for CCR7, and omitted terminally differentiated effector memory CD45RA+ cells.

The rearrangement uses TRBV4-3 and TRBJ2-2, with TRBD2 identical over 9 bases. The origin of this receptor is a man younger than 35 in good health. Source material: naive CD8+ T cells sorted from blood. The CDR3 sequence: CASSPGASGMNTGELFF. The DNA for the CDR3 is TGCGCCAGCAGCCCTGGCGCTAGCGGGATGAACACCGGGGAGCTGTTTTTT.